These 7 T cell receptor beta chains were sequenced from one sample in a study of regulatory T cells in long-lasting Graves disease. Time point given: persistent/refractory GD, antithyroid drugs over 5 years with positive TRAb. With RNA extracted from PBMCs as input, the TCR library was made. Building of the TCR beta libraries involved iRepertoire HTBI primers and Arm-PCR of CDR3 regions. Using its own MiXCR run on the multiplex PCR reads, TCRdb lists one record per CDR3 protein. The sample has 310,000 or so distinct CDR3 sequences; around 23% are singletons. Specimen: peripheral blood mononuclear cells (PBMCs), collected when the disease was refractory, from a patient treated with antithyroid drugs. The receptors derive from a female donor with Graves disease.

There are many counts of this clonotype. The chain joins TRBV29-1 to TRBJ2-7; D unresolved. The ends were cut back, 4 bases at V and 2 bases at J, with 6 bases in the middle. Germline loops: CDR1 SQVTM, CDR2 ANQGSEA. The CDR3 sequence is 11 residues long. The CDR3 sequence is CSVVWAYEQYF. CDR3 in DNA: TGCAGCGTTGTGTGGGCCTACGAGCAGTACTTC.

This clonotype came up a few times. The chain links TRBV4-3 to TRBJ2-7; TRBD1 matches 9 bases. This CDR3 contains 15 residues. The junction had 6 bases not matched to a gene; V was cut back by 6 bases and J by 0 bases. CDR1 is LGHNA, CDR2 YSLEER, per germline. CDR3 in DNA: TGCGCCAGCAGTCTCGACAGGGGGAGCTCCTACGAGCAGTACTTC. Translation: CASSLDRGSSYEQYF.

Only a few counts were recorded for this clonotype. The chain links TRBV7-2 to TRBJ1-2; D is unclear. Germline values: CDR1 SGHTA, CDR2 FQGNSA. The ends were cut back, 2 bases at V and 5 bases at J, with 18 bases in the middle. The CDR3 spans 16 residues. The CDR3 is CASSLTAWINPYGYTF. The CDR3 DNA follows: TGTGCCAGCAGCTTAACCGCCTGGATTAATCCTTATGGCTACACCTTC. Filled out from reference TRBV7-2 and TRBJ1-2, the complete variable domain reads GAGVSQSPSNKVTEKGKDVELRCDPISGHTALYWYRQSLGQGLEFLIYFQGNSAPDKSGLPSDRFSAERTGGSVSTLTIQRTQQEDSAVYLCASSLTAWINPYGYTFGSGTRLTVV.

This chain joins TRBV10-3 and TRBJ1-1; D is ambiguous. Germline V gene lookup returns CDR1 ENHRY and CDR2 SYGVKD. The V gene lost 4 bases and the J gene lost 5 bases, with 5 bases spanning the gap. The CDR3 loop spans 11 amino acids. CDR3 DNA sequence: TGTGCCATCAGTGGAGGAACTGAAGCTTTCTTT. Translating it yields CAISGGTEAFF.

In its sample, this clonotype was seen a few times. The chain uses TRBV5-1 and TRBJ1-4, with TRBD1 matching 7 bases. The CDR3 is 15 residues long. Germline loops: CDR1 SGHRS, CDR2 YFSETQ. The junction had 6 bases not matched to a gene; V was cut back by 4 bases and J by 3 bases. DNA of the CDR3: TGCGCCAGCAGCGCGCCAGGGGGGGCTAATGAAAAACTGTTTTTT. Its translation: CASSAPGGANEKLFF.

About this clonotype itself: One end of the junction fails to match germline, which may point to a read error. The rearrangement uses TRBV10-3 and TRBJ1-4; D not certain. The length of the CDR3 is 14 residues. The germline CDR1 and CDR2 sequences are ENHRY and SYGVKD. The CDR3 coding sequence is TGTGCCATCAGTGAGTCTGCAACTAATGAAAAACTGCTTTTT. Protein product: CAISESATNEKLLF.

This clonotype was recorded at least ten times. The genes are TRBV2 and TRBJ1-5; D not certain. V lost 2 bases and J lost 4, with 9 bases in between. Germline V lookup: CDR1 SNHLY, CDR2 FYNNEI. The CDR3 loop spans 14 amino acids. CDR3 region: CASSEIAQNQPQHF. The CDR3 DNA reads TGTGCCAGCAGTGAAATCGCCCAGAATCAGCCCCAGCATTTT.